These 6 T cell receptor beta chains were all obtained from the same sample, sequenced in a study of shared clonotypes between healthy human individuals. Profiled with immunoSEQ multiplex PCR; TCRdb holds only in-frame clones, not every one. Seen here are approximately 2.1 million clones, 93% observed once, and the top ten hold under 0.45%. Material for sequencing was naive CD4+ T cells from PBMCs. Subset here: CD45RA+ positively selected. Every receptor here comes from a man between 18 and 35 years old in good health. Some clones in this sample may be carry-over from other donors' samples.

The CDR3 DNA sequence: TGTGCCAGCAGCCGAGGCCGGGACAGGGCTTACGAGCAGTACTTC. This gives the protein CASSRGRDRAYEQYF. The J gene is TRBJ2-7, the V gene TRBV5-5, with 9 bases fitting TRBD1. This CDR3 comprises 15 residues. The ends lost 4 bases at V and 4 bases at J; junction bases unmatched: 9. CDR1 is SGHKS, CDR2 YYEKEE, per germline (reference sequence).

In regard to this clone: Other DNA sequences from this sample encode an identical CDR3 as well. The genes are TRBV7-9 and TRBJ2-2; 7 bases are a match to TRBD1. Germline-derived CDR1 and CDR2 are SEHNR and FQNEAQ (reference sequence). This CDR3 has 14 amino acids. The trim removed 4 bases at V and 3 bases at J, leaving 2 bases unmatched. The CDR3 DNA reads TGTGCCAGCAGCTCCGACAGGGACACCGGGGAGCTGTTTTTT. This translates into CASSSDRDTGELFF.

The chain carries TRBV5-1 and TRBJ2-5; 10 bases fit TRBD2. The CDR3 spans 16 residues. Germline V gives CDR1 SGHRS, CDR2 YFSETQ. V lost 4 bases and J lost 4; bases outside the gene matches: 10. DNA of the CDR3: TGCGCCAGCAGCCTCCCTAGTTTAGCGGGAGGAGAGACCCAGTACTTC. It specifies CASSLPSLAGGETQYF. Full variable domain (remainder filled in from reference TRBV5-1 and TRBJ2-5): KAGVTQTPRYLIKTRGQQVTLSCSPISGHRSVSWYQQTPGQGLQFLFEYFSETQRNKGNFPGRFSGRQFSNSRSEMNVSTLELGDSALYLCASSLPSLAGGETQYFGPGTRLLVL.

This chain connects TRBV29-1 to TRBJ2-7; D is uncertain. Looked up from germline, CDR1 is SQVTM and CDR2 is ANQGSEA. V was pared by 3 bases and J by 4 bases, with 10 bases between. The CDR3 extends over 12 amino acids. CDR3 in amino acids: CSVESSQYEQYF. The CDR3 coding sequence is TGCAGCGTTGAGTCGTCTCAATACGAGCAGTACTTC.

The CDR3 reads CASTTGTGDEKLFF. CDR3 coding DNA: TGTGCCAGCACGACGGGGACAGGGGATGAAAAACTGTTTTTT. The chain uses TRBV6-6 and TRBJ1-4; TRBD1 matches at 10 bases. The CDR3 length is 14 residues. V lost 7 bases, J lost 6 bases, and 5 bases stayed unmatched. Germline CDR1 and CDR2: MNHNY and SVGAGI (reference sequence).

Turning to this clone: Within the sample, other DNA sequences also encode this same CDR3. The chain joins TRBV5-1 to TRBJ2-5, with 8 bases that match TRBD1. The ends lost 0 bases at V and 4 bases at J; junction bases unmatched: 2. The CDR3 has 14 amino acids. The V gene's germline CDR1 is SGHRS and CDR2 YFSETQ. CDR3 amino acids: CASSLATGAETQYF. CDR3 nucleotide sequence: TGCGCCAGCAGCTTGGCGACAGGGGCAGAGACCCAGTACTTC.